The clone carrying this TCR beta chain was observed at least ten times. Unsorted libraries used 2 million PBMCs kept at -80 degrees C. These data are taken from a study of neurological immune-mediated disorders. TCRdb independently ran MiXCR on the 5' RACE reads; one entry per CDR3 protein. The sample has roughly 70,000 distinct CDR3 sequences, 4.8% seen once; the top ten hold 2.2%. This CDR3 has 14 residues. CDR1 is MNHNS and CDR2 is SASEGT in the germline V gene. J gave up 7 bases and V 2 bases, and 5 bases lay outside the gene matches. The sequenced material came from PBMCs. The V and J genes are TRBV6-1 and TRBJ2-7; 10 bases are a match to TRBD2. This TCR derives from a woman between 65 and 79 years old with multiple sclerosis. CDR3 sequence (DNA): TGTGCCAGCAGTGAACTAGCGGGAGTGTGGGAGCAGTACTTC. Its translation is CASSELAGVWEQYF.